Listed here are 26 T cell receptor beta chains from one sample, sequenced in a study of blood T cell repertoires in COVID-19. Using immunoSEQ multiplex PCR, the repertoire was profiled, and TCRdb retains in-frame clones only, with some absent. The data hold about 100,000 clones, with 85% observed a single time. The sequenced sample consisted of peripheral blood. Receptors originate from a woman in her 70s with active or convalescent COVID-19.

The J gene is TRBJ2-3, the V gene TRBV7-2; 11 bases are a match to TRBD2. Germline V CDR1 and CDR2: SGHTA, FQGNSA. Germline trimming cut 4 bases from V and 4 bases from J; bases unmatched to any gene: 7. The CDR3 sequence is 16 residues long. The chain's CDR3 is CASSSGLAANSDTQYF. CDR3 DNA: TGTGCCAGCAGCTCGGGACTAGCGGCAAACTCAGATACGCAGTATTTT.

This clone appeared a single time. The CDR3 DNA reads TGCAGCGTTGTAGCGGGAGGGCCGTACAATGAGCAGTTCTTC. This sequence encodes CSVVAGGPYNEQFF. V gene TRBV29-1 combines with J gene TRBJ2-1; TRBD2 agrees at 11 bases. J lost 4 bases, V lost 4 bases, and 3 bases had no gene match. The CDR3 extends over 14 amino acids. Looked up from germline, CDR1 is SQVTM and CDR2 is ANQGSEA.

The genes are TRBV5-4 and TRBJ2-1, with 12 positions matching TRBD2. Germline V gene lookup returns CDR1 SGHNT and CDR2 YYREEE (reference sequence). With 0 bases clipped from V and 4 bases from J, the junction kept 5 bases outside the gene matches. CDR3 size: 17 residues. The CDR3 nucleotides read TGTGCCAGCAGCTTGGCTCCTAGCGGGGGGGGGTACAATGAGCAGTTCTTC. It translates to CASSLAPSGGGYNEQFF.

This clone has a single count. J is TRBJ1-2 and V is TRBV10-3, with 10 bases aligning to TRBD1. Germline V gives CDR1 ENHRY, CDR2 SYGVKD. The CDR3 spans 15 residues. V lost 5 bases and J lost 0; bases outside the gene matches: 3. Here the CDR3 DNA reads TGTGCCATCAGTCCGGGACAGGGGACTAACTATGGCTACACCTTC. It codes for CAISPGQGTNYGYTF.

The CDR3 coding sequence is TGTGCCAGCGGTAGAGCGGGGGCGGGGGAGCTGTTTTTT. Translated, it gives CASGRAGAGELFF. The chain employs TRBV12-3 or TRBV12-4 and TRBJ2-2, with 8 nucleotides matching TRBD2. This CDR3 spans 13 amino acids. After removal of 8 bases from V and 8 bases from J, the junction contained 7 bases not matched to a gene.

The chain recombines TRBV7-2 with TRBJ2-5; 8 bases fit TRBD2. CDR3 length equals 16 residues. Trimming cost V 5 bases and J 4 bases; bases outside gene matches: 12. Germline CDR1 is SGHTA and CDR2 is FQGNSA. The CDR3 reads CASSPRAGGGGETQYF. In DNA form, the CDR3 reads TGTGCCAGCAGCCCCCGGGCGGGGGGCGGGGGAGAGACCCAGTACTTC. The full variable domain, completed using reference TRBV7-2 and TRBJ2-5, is GAGVSQSPSNKVTEKGKDVELRCDPISGHTALYWYRQSLGQGLEFLIYFQGNSAPDKSGLPSDRFSAERTGGSVSTLTIQRTQQEDSAVYLCASSPRAGGGGETQYFGPGTRLLVL.

The CDR3 sequence is CSVEDPRGRETQYF. DNA for the CDR3: TGCAGCGTTGAAGATCCAAGGGGTAGGGAGACCCAGTACTTC. The rearrangement uses TRBV29-1 and TRBJ2-5, with D tentatively TRBD1 (5 bases). Germline values: CDR1 SQVTM, CDR2 ANQGSEA. Trimming pared 0 bases from V and 5 bases from J, leaving 13 bases between. There are 14 residues in the CDR3.

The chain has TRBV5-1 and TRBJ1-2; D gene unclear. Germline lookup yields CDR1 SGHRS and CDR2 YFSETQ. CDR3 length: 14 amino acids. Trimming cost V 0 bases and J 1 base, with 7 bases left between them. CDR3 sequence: CASSLDRNNYGYTF. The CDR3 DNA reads TGCGCCAGCAGCTTGGACAGAAATAACTATGGCTACACCTTC.

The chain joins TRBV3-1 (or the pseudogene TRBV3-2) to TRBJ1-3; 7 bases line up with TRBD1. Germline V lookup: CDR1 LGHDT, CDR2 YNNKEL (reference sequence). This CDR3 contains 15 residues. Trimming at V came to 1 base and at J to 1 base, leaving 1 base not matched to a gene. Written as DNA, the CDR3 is TGTGCCAGCAGCCAAGCGGACAGGTCTGGAAACACCATATATTTT. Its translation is CASSQADRSGNTIYF.

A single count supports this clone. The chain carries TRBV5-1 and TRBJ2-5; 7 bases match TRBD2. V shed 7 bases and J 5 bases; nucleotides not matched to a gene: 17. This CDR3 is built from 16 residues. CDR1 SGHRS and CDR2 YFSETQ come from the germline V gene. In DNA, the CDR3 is TGCGCCAGCCGAGAGAGCGGGACGAGCAAAGGGGAGACCCAGTACTTC. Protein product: CASRESGTSKGETQYF.

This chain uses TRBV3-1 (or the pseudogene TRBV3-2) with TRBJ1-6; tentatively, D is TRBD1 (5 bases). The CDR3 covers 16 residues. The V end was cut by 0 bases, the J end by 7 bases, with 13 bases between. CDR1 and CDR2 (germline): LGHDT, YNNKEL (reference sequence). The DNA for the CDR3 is TGTGCCAGCAGCCAAGATCATCCAGGGAGGAATTCACCCCTCCACTTT. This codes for CASSQDHPGRNSPLHF.

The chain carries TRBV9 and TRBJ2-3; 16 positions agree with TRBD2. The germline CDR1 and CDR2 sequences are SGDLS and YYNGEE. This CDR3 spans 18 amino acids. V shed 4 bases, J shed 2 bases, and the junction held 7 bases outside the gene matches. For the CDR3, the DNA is TGTGCCAGCAGCCTGACGGGACTAGCGGGAGGGCCCACAGATACGCAGTATTTT. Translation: CASSLTGLAGGPTDTQYF.

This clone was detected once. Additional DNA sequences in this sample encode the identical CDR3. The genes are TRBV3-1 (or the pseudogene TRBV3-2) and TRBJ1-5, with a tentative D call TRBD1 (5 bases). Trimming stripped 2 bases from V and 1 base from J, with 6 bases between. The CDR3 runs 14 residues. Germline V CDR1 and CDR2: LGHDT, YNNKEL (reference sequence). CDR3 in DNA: TGTGCCAGCAGCCAAAGGGGAAGCAATCAGCCCCAGCATTTT. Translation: CASSQRGSNQPQHF.

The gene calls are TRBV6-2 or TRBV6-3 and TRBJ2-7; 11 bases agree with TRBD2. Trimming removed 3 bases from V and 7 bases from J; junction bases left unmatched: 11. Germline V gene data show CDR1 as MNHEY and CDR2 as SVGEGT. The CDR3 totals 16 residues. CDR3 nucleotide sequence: TGTGCCAGCAGTTATGGGGGAACTAGCGGGAGCTGGGAGCAGTACTTC. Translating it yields CASSYGGTSGSWEQYF.

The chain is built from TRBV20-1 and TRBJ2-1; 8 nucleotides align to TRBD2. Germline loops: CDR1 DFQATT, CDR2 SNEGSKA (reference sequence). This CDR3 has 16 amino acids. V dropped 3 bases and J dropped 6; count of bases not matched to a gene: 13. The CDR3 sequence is CSASYSAPGRVNEQFF. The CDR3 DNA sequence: TGCAGTGCTAGTTACAGCGCTCCCGGGAGGGTCAATGAGCAGTTCTTC.

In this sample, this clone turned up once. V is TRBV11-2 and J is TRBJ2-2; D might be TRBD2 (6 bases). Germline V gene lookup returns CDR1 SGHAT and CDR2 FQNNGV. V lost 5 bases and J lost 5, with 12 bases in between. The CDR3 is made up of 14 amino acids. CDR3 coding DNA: TGTGCCAGCAGCACGGTCGGGGGAACCGGGGAGCTGTTTTTT. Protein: CASSTVGGTGELFF.

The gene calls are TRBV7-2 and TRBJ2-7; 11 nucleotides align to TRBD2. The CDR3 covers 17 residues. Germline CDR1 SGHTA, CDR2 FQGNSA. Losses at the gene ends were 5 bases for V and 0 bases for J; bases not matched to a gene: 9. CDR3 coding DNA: TGTGCCAGCAGCCCCTCCCTAGCGGGGGGCCTCTCCTACGAGCAGTACTTC. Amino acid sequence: CASSPSLAGGLSYEQYF.

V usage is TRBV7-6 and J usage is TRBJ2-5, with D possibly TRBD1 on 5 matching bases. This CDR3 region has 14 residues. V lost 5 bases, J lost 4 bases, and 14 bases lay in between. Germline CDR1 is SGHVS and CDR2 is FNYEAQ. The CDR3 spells CASSLGPGSETQYF. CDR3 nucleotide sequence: TGTGCCAGCAGCCTTGGCCCAGGGTCAGAGACCCAGTACTTC.

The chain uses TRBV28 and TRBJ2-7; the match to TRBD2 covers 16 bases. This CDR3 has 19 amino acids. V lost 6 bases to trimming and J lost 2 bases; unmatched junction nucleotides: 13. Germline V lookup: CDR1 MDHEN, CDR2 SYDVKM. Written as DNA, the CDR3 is TGTGCCAGCAGACCACTGAACCCGGGACTAGCGGGGGGGACCTACGAGCAGTACTTC. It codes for CASRPLNPGLAGGTYEQYF.

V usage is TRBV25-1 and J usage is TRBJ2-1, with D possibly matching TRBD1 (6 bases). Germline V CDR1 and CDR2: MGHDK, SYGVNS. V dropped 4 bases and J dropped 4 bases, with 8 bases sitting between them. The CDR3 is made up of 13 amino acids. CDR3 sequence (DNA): TGTGCCAGCAGTGGGACAGTATACAATGAGCAGTTCTTC. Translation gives CASSGTVYNEQFF. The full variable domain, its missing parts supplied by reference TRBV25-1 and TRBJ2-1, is EADIYQTPRYLVIGTGKKITLECSQTMGHDKMYWYQQDPGMELHLIHYSYGVNSTEKGDLSSESTVSRIRTEHFPLTLESARPSHTSQYLCASSGTVYNEQFFGPGTRLTVL.

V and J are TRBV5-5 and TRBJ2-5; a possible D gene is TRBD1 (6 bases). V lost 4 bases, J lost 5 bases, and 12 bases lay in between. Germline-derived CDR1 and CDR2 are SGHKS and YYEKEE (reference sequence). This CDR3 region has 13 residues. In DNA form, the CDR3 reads TGTGCCAGCAGCAACACAGGGACGGAGACCCAGTACTTC. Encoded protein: CASSNTGTETQYF.

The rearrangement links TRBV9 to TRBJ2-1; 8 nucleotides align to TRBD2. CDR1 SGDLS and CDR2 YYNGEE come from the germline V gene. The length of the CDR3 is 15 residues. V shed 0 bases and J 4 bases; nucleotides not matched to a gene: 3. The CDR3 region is CASSVVTSGYNEQFF. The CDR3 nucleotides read TGTGCCAGCAGCGTAGTAACTAGCGGTTACAATGAGCAGTTCTTC. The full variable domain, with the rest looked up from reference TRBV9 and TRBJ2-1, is DSGVTQTPKHLITATGQRVTLRCSPRSGDLSVYWYQQSLDQGLQFLIQYYNGEERAKGNILERFSAQQFPDLHSELNLSSLELGDSALYFCASSVVTSGYNEQFFGPGTRLTVL.

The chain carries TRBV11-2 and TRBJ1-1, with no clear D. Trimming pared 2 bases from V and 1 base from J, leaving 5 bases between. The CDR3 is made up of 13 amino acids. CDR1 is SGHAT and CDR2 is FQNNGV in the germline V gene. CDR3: CASSLFRNTEAFF. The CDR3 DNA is TGTGCCAGCAGCTTATTTCGGAACACTGAAGCTTTCTTT.

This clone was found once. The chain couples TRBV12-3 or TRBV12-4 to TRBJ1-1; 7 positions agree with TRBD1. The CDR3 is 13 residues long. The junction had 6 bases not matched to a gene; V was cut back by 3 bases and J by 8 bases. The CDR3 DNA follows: TGTGCCAGCAGTTTCAGACAGGGATCGGAAGCTTTCTTT. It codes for CASSFRQGSEAFF.

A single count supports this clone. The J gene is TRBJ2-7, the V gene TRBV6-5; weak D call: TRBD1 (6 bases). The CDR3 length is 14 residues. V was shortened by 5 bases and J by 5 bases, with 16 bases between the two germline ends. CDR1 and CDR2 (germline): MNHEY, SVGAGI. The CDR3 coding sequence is TGTGCCAGCAGTAAAAGGACAGAACTCAACGAGCAGTACTTC. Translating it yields CASSKRTELNEQYF.

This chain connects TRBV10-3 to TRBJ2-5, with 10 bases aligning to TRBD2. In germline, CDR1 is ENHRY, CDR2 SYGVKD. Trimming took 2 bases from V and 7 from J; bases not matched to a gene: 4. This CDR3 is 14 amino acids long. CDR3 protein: CAISEASGSGTQYF. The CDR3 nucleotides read TGTGCCATCAGTGAGGCTAGCGGGAGCGGGACCCAGTACTTC.